These 7 T cell receptor beta chains came from one sample sequenced in a study of blood T cells in healthy people across ages. It was with a sample-barcoded 5' primer and a J-beta primer mix that a second PCR of roughly 6 to 11 cycles was run. TCRdb recomputed calls from the 5' RACE reads with MiXCR, one row per CDR3 protein. The sample records some 940,000 distinct CDR3 sequences, about 28% being singletons. This sample also belongs to another study, concerning T cells of mothers and their children.

The sample was blood. These receptors all stem from a woman between 40 and 55 years old in good health.

Comment on this clonotype: The germline gene is not matched at one end of the junction; a read error may be the cause. This sequence joins TRBV5-6 and TRBJ2-7, with D unclear. The CDR3 covers 13 residues. Germline V gene sequence: CDR1 SGHDT, CDR2 YYEEEE. CDR3 in DNA: TGTGCCAACAGCCCCGGAAGGCGCTACGAGCAGTACTTC. This gives the protein CANSPGRRYEQYF. The whole variable domain, filled in from reference TRBV5-6 and TRBJ2-7, reads DAGVTQSPTHLIKTRGQQVTLRCSPKSGHDTVSWYQQALGQGPQFIFQYYEEEERQRGNFPDRFSGHQFPNYSSELNVNALLLGDSALYLCANSPGRRYEQYFGPGTRLTVT.

This clonotype was found many times. Its ends do not fully match the called genes, so a read error is possible. The chain uses TRBV29-1 and TRBJ2-7, with TRBD2 matching over 11 bases. The CDR3 spans 13 residues. Germline V gene sequence: CDR1 SQVTM, CDR2 ANQGSEA. For the CDR3, the DNA is TGCAGCGCCACTAGCGGGGGTTCCTCCGAGCAGTACTTC. Translated, it gives CSATSGGSSEQYF.

This clonotype has a handful of counts. The rearrangement joins TRBV7-2 to TRBJ2-5, with D maybe TRBD2 (7 bases). The germline V gene encodes CDR1 SGHTA and CDR2 FQGNSA. The CDR3 contains 15 residues. The V end was cut by 1 base, the J end by 3 bases, with 12 bases between. CDR3 residues: CASSLGGGREETQYF. Here the CDR3 DNA reads TGTGCCAGCAGCTTAGGGGGGGGCCGGGAAGAGACCCAGTACTTC.

There are many counts of this clonotype. V gene TRBV5-6 combines with J gene TRBJ2-1; D is perhaps TRBD1 (6 bases). V dropped 4 bases and J dropped 5 bases, with 16 bases sitting between them. The CDR3 contains 15 residues. The V gene's germline CDR1 is SGHDT and CDR2 YYEEEE. CDR3: CASSQKMDSNNEQFF. DNA for the CDR3: TGTGCCAGCAGCCAAAAAATGGACAGCAACAATGAGCAGTTCTTC.

This clonotype showed up many times. The V call is TRBV5-1, the J call TRBJ2-5, with 9 bases fitting TRBD1. The ends lost 3 bases at V and 1 base at J; junction bases unmatched: 7. There are 16 residues in the CDR3. Germline V gene data show CDR1 as SGHRS and CDR2 as YFSETQ. The CDR3 DNA sequence: TGCGCCAGCAGCTCGTGGGGACAGGGTCCCCAAGAGACCCAGTACTTC. This gives the protein CASSSWGQGPQETQYF.

The chain recombines TRBV7-9 with TRBJ2-3; D possibly matches TRBD1 or TRBD2 (7 bases each). There are 18 residues in the CDR3. V lost 3 bases and J 0 bases, leaving 19 bases between the germline ends. Germline V lookup: CDR1 SEHNR, CDR2 FQNEAQ (reference sequence). The CDR3 region has the DNA TGTGCCAGCAGCTTGGGGAGGGAGGGGGCCTCTAGCACAGATACGCAGTATTTT. Its translation: CASSLGREGASSTDTQYF.

The chain recombines TRBV18 with TRBJ2-1; D is undetermined. Trimming cost V 0 bases and J 13 bases, with 16 bases left between them. This CDR3 has 14 amino acids. Germline V gene data show CDR1 as KGHSH and CDR2 as LQKENI. CDR3 in DNA: TGTGCCAGCTCACCACCGGGCCCGACCGTCCCCCAGTTCTTC. Translating it yields CASSPPGPTVPQFF.